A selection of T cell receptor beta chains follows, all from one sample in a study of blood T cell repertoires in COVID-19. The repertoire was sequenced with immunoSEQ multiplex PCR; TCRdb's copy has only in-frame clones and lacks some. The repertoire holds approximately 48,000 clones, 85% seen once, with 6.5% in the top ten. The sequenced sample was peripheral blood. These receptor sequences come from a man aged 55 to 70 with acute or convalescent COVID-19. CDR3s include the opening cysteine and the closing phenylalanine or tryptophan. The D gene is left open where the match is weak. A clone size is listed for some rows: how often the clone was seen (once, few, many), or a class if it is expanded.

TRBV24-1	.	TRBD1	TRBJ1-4	CATSPGTGVPNEKLFF	TGTGCCACCAGTCCGGGGACAGGGGTCCCTAATGAAAAACTGTTTTTT
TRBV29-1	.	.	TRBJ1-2	CSEPRTGSANYGYTF	TGCAGCGAACCCCGGACCGGGAGCGCTAACTATGGCTACACCTTC
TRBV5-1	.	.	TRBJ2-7	CASSSSAGPSGEQYF	TGCGCCAGCAGCTCGTCGGCAGGTCCGTCGGGGGAGCAGTACTTC
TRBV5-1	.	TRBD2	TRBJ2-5	CASSSSGRSRETQYF	TGCGCCAGCAGCTCTAGCGGGAGGTCTCGTGAGACCCAGTACTTC
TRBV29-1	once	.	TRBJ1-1	CSVELMGGRDTEAFF	TGCAGCGTTGAACTTATGGGGGGGCGGGACACTGAAGCTTTCTTT
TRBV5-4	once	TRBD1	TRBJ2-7	CASSPPTGGTHEQYF	TGTGCCAGCAGCCCGCCGACAGGGGGTACCCACGAGCAGTACTTC
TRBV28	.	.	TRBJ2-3	CASRKGTAGSTQYF	TGTGCCAGCAGGAAGGGGACAGCGGGTAGTACGCAGTATTTT
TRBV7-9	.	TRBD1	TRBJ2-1	CASSPPDRASYNEQFF	TGTGCCAGCAGCCCCCCAGACAGGGCCTCCTACAATGAGCAGTTCTTC
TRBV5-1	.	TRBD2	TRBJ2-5	CASSVTSGRAYETQYF	TGCGCCAGCAGCGTGACTAGCGGGAGGGCCTACGAGACCCAGTACTTC
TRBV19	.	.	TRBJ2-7	CASSPTGPGSDSYEQYF	TGTGCCAGTAGTCCCACCGGCCCCGGGAGCGACTCCTACGAGCAGTACTTC
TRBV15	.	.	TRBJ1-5	CATSRDSYQPQHF	TGTGCCACCAGCAGAGATTCCTATCAGCCCCAGCATTTT
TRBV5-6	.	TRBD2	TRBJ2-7	CASSLSLLAGVNEQYF	TGTGCCAGCAGCTTGTCCCTCCTAGCGGGAGTTAACGAGCAGTACTTC
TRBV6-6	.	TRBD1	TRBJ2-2	CASRRQGGDTGELFF	TGTGCCAGCAGACGACAGGGTGGAGACACCGGGGAGCTGTTTTTT
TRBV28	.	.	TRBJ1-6	CASSSPQGSSYNSPLHF	TGTGCCAGCAGTTCCCCTCAGGGTAGCTCCTATAATTCACCCCTCCACTTT
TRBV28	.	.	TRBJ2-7	CASSLLAGSYEQYF	TGTGCCAGCAGTTTATTGGCCGGGTCCTACGAGCAGTACTTC
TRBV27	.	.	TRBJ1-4	CASSVRGPNEKLFF	TGTGCCAGCAGTGTAAGGGGTCCTAATGAAAAACTGTTTTTT
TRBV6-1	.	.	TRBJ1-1	CASSSQGNTEAFF	TGTGCCAGCAGTTCACAGGGGAACACTGAAGCTTTCTTT
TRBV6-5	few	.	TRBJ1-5	CASSYSARGNQPQHF	TGTGCCAGCAGTTACTCCGCTCGGGGCAATCAGCCCCAGCATTTT
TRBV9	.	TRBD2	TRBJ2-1	CASSVGLAGVSNEQFF	TGTGCCAGCAGCGTAGGGCTAGCGGGAGTGTCCAATGAGCAGTTCTTC
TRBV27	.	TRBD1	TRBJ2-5	CASSDRGIQETQYF	TGTGCCAGCAGCGACAGGGGAATCCAAGAGACCCAGTACTTC
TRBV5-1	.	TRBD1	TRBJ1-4	CASSSGTGGGEKLFF	TGCGCCAGCAGCTCGGGGACAGGGGGTGGTGAAAAACTGTTTTTT
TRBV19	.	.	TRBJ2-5	CASSRRARETQYF	TGTGCCAGTAGTAGGCGGGCGCGGGAGACCCAGTACTTC
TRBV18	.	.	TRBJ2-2	CASSPGGGRTGELFF	TGTGCCAGCTCACCAGGAGGGGGCAGGACCGGGGAGCTGTTTTTT
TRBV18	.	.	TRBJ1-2	CASSPDRGGNYGYTF	TGTGCCAGCTCACCTGACCGCGGGGGAAACTATGGCTACACCTTC
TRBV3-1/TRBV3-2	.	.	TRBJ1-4	CASSQAGGAGEKLFF	TGTGCCAGCAGCCAAGCGGGAGGGGCAGGTGAAAAACTGTTTTTT
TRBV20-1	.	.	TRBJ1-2	CSARRDYGYTF	TGCAGTGCTAGGAGGGACTATGGCTACACCTTC
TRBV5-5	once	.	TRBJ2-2	CASSLRAGGELFF	TGTGCCAGCAGCCTCAGGGCAGGCGGGGAGCTGTTTTTT
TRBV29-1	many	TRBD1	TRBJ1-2	CSVVPTRGGEEDGYTF	TGCAGCGTTGTCCCAACGCGAGGGGGCGAGGAAGATGGCTACACCTTC
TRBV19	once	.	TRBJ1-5	CASRSGWQPQHF	TGTGCCAGTAGATCGGGTTGGCAGCCCCAGCATTTT
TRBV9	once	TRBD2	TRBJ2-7	CASSVGVAGAYEQYF	TGTGCCAGCAGCGTAGGGGTAGCGGGGGCCTACGAGCAGTACTTC
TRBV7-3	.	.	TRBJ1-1	CASSSVAGTEAFF	TGTGCCAGCAGTTCAGTGGCGGGCACTGAAGCTTTCTTT
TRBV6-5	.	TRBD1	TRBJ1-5	CASRSDRGWNQPQHF	TGTGCCAGCAGGTCAGACAGGGGATGGAATCAGCCCCAGCATTTT
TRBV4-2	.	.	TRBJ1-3	CASSQHGGNSGNTIYF	TGTGCCAGCAGCCAACATGGGGGCAACTCTGGAAACACCATATATTTT
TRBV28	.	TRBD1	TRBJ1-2	CASSPPRGLREGYGYTF	TGTGCCAGCAGCCCACCCAGGGGGCTCCGAGAAGGGTATGGCTACACCTTC
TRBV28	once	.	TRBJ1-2	CASSSSPTDNYGYTF	TGTGCCAGCAGTTCCTCCCCCACAGATAACTATGGCTACACCTTC
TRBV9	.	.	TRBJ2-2	CASRDRRAGELFF	TGTGCCAGCAGGGACAGGAGGGCCGGGGAGCTGTTTTTT
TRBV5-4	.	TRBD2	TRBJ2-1	CASSNQASGSNEQFF	TGTGCCAGCAGCAATCAAGCTAGCGGTTCTAATGAGCAGTTCTTC
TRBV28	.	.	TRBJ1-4	CASSFSTDDEKLFF	TGTGCCAGCAGTTTTAGCACGGATGATGAAAAACTGTTTTTT
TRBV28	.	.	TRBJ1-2	CASSATRVYGYTF	TGTGCCAGCAGTGCGACCAGGGTCTATGGCTACACCTTC
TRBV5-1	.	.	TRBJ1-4	CASRLDSYNEKLFF	TGCGCCAGCAGGTTAGACAGCTATAATGAAAAACTGTTTTTT